The 31 T cell receptor beta chains reported below all come from one sample, sequenced in a study of OX40 agonist ivuxolimab in advanced cancers. Libraries were prepared by immunoSEQ multiplex PCR; TCRdb keeps only in-frame clonotypes and omits some of them. The sample has around 100,000 clones; 75% to 90% are singletons. Sequenced here: CD4+ or CD8+ T cells sorted from blood, sampled in a trial of the OX40 agonist ivuxolimab. All receptors come from an adult with an advanced solid tumor such as melanoma, head and neck, liver or kidney cancer.

The chain combines TRBV6-5 with TRBJ1-2; TRBD1 matches 9 bases. Looked up from germline, CDR1 is MNHEY and CDR2 is SVGAGI. This CDR3 is built from 15 residues. With V trimmed by 7 bases and J by 7 bases, 13 bases remained unmatched. Here the CDR3 reads CASTLKKQGAVGYTF. In nucleotides, the CDR3 is TGTGCCAGCACCTTAAAAAAACAGGGGGCGGTTGGCTACACCTTC.

In its sample, this clone was seen once. The chain couples TRBV9 to TRBJ2-2; 8 nucleotides match TRBD2. With 4 bases clipped from V and 0 bases from J, the junction kept 2 bases outside the gene matches. The CDR3 totals 15 residues. Per the germline V gene, CDR1 is SGDLS and CDR2 is YYNGEE. The CDR3 region has the DNA TGTGCCAGCAGCACCGGGGGGGCGAACACCGGGGAGCTGTTTTTT. It specifies CASSTGGANTGELFF.

The V and J genes are TRBV28 and TRBJ1-5, with a possible D match to TRBD1 (5 bases). This CDR3 has 12 amino acids. CDR1 MDHEN and CDR2 SYDVKM come from the germline V gene. Trimming stripped 7 bases from V and 6 bases from J, with 10 bases between. CDR3 loop: CASTYGGQPQHF. CDR3 in DNA: TGTGCCAGCACGTACGGGGGTCAGCCCCAGCATTTT.

This chain joins TRBV9 and TRBJ2-5; D remains unclear. Germline V gene sequence: CDR1 SGDLS, CDR2 YYNGEE. V was clipped by 4 bases and J by 3 bases, with 7 bases between them. CDR3 length equals 12 residues. The CDR3 sequence is CASSLTEETQYF. The CDR3 DNA reads TGTGCCAGCAGCCTCACCGAAGAGACCCAGTACTTC.

This clone occurred a few times. The chain is built from TRBV7-3 and TRBJ2-2; 10 nucleotides align to TRBD1. With 2 bases clipped from V and 3 bases from J, the junction kept 3 bases outside the gene matches. The germline V gene encodes CDR1 SGHTA and CDR2 FQGTGA. The CDR3 is made up of 16 amino acids. The CDR3 is CASSLRGTGDTGELFF. Written as DNA, the CDR3 is TGTGCCAGCAGCTTACGGGGGACAGGGGACACCGGGGAGCTGTTTTTT. Complete variable domain (other parts from reference TRBV7-3 and TRBJ2-2): GAGVSQTPSNKVTEKGKYVELRCDPISGHTALYWYRQSLGQGPEFLIYFQGTGAADDSGLPNDRFFAVRPEGSVSTLKIQRTERGDSAVYLCASSLRGTGDTGELFFGEGSRLTVL.

The rearrangement joins TRBV7-2 to TRBJ2-7, with TRBD2 matching over 7 bases. The CDR3 totals 14 residues. The germline gives CDR1 SGHTA, CDR2 FQGNSA. Germline trimming cut 6 bases from V and 2 bases from J; bases unmatched to any gene: 7. CDR3 nucleotides: TGTGCCAGCAGTCTCGGGAGGATTACCTACGAGCAGTACTTC. Its translation: CASSLGRITYEQYF. The full variable domain, with the rest looked up from reference TRBV7-2 and TRBJ2-7, is GAGVSQSPSNKVTEKGKDVELRCDPISGHTALYWYRQSLGQGLEFLIYFQGNSAPDKSGLPSDRFSAERTGGSVSTLTIQRTQQEDSAVYLCASSLGRITYEQYFGPGTRLTVT.

The V call is TRBV28, the J call TRBJ1-1, with D perhaps matching TRBD1 (5 bases). The CDR3 extends over 15 amino acids. Deletions cut 4 bases from V and 1 base from J, with 13 bases between. Looked up from germline, CDR1 is MDHEN and CDR2 is SYDVKM. The CDR3 loop reads CASSSLGEGNTEAFF. CDR3 coding DNA: TGTGCCAGCAGTTCCTTGGGGGAGGGGAACACTGAAGCTTTCTTT.

The chain carries TRBV5-6 and TRBJ2-7; the D call may be TRBD1 or TRBD2 (6 bases each). This CDR3 contains 15 residues. Germline CDR1 reads SGHDT; CDR2 reads YYEEEE. V lost 1 base and J lost 2, with 13 bases in between. CDR3 protein: CASSLLRGAAYEQYF. The CDR3 coding sequence is TGTGCCAGCAGCTTGTTGAGGGGGGCTGCCTACGAGCAGTACTTC.

The V and J genes are TRBV29-1 and TRBJ1-1; a weak D match, TRBD1 (6 bases). Germline-derived CDR1 and CDR2 are SQVTM and ANQGSEA. The CDR3 is 14 amino acids. Trimming left V 4 bases short and J 5 bases short, with 17 bases between. In DNA, the CDR3 is TGCAGCGTTGCCGGGGGCGCGGGTAATACTGAAGCTTTCTTT. Translated, it gives CSVAGGAGNTEAFF.

The V gene is TRBV25-1, the J gene TRBJ2-7; 12 bases line up with TRBD2. Losses at the gene ends were 3 bases for V and 1 base for J; bases not matched to a gene: 4. The CDR3 has 16 residues. CDR1 is MGHDK, CDR2 SYGVNS, per germline. The DNA for the CDR3 is TGTGCCAGCAGTGAGTCCGGACTAGCGGGATCCTACGAGCAGTACTTC. Translated, it gives CASSESGLAGSYEQYF.

The chain has TRBV7-2 and TRBJ1-2, with D tentatively TRBD1 (5 bases). The V gene lost 2 bases and the J gene lost 5 bases, with 9 bases spanning the gap. The V gene's germline CDR1 is SGHTA and CDR2 FQGNSA. This CDR3 region has 13 residues. Written as DNA, the CDR3 is TGTGCCAGCAGCTTACTACAGGAATATGGCTACACCTTC. It yields the protein CASSLLQEYGYTF.

The chain employs TRBV30 and TRBJ1-3; D not resolved. CDR3 length equals 15 residues. Trimming left V 0 bases short and J 0 bases short, with 9 bases between. Germline V gene data show CDR1 as GTSNPN and CDR2 as SVGIG (reference sequence). The DNA for the CDR3 is TGTGCCTGGAGTGTAAGGGATTACTCTGGAAACACCATATATTTT. Residues: CAWSVRDYSGNTIYF.

The CDR3 loop reads CASSLAGSGRGTDTQYF. The CDR3 DNA sequence: TGTGCCAGCAGCTTAGCGGGGAGCGGGAGAGGCACAGATACGCAGTATTTT. The chain carries TRBV7-2 and TRBJ2-3; 8 bases align to TRBD2. CDR1 is SGHTA and CDR2 is FQGNSA in the germline V gene. V lost 0 bases, J lost 1 base, and 6 bases stayed unmatched. This CDR3 has 17 residues. Full variable domain (remainder filled in from reference TRBV7-2 and TRBJ2-3): GAGVSQSPSNKVTEKGKDVELRCDPISGHTALYWYRQSLGQGLEFLIYFQGNSAPDKSGLPSDRFSAERTGGSVSTLTIQRTQQEDSAVYLCASSLAGSGRGTDTQYFGPGTRLTVL.

This clone came up once. This rearrangement joins TRBV6-1 to TRBJ2-1, with D perhaps TRBD1 (6 bases). CDR1 and CDR2 from the germline V gene are MNHNS and SASEGT. The germline V and J ends were trimmed by 11 bases and 8 bases, with 13 bases remaining between them. The CDR3 loop spans 11 amino acids. CDR3 protein: CAVQGLDEQFF. The CDR3 DNA follows: TGTGCCGTACAGGGTCTCGATGAGCAGTTCTTC.

This clone was picked up a small number of times. The chain joins TRBV7-9 to TRBJ2-1; TRBD2 might be the D (6 bases). The CDR3 has 16 residues. CDR1 and CDR2 (germline): SEHNR, FQNEAQ (reference sequence). The germline V and J ends were trimmed by 1 base and 0 bases, with 10 bases remaining between them. CDR3 in amino acids: CASSLVRGSSYNEQFF. The CDR3 DNA reads TGTGCCAGCAGCTTAGTACGGGGGAGCTCCTACAATGAGCAGTTCTTC.

The J gene is TRBJ2-2, the V gene TRBV30; no clear D gene. The germline V and J ends were trimmed by 4 bases and 8 bases, with 20 bases remaining between them. The CDR3 has 15 amino acids. Per germline, CDR1 GTSNPN and CDR2 SVGIG (reference sequence). CDR3: CAWNSKSLGSGELFF. The DNA for the CDR3 is TGTGCCTGGAACTCTAAGTCTCTAGGTTCTGGGGAGCTGTTTTTT.

The rearrangement uses TRBV5-4 and TRBJ2-1, with D perhaps TRBD2 (6 bases). The CDR3 spans 14 residues. V lost 2 bases to trimming and J lost 7 bases, with 13 bases between them. The germline CDR1 and CDR2 sequences are SGHNT and YYREEE (reference sequence). The CDR3 DNA is TGTGCCAGCAGCTTCGCGGGATTGGGTAATGAGCAGTTCTTC. This translates into CASSFAGLGNEQFF.

V is TRBV10-3 and J is TRBJ1-1; weak D call: TRBD1 (5 bases). The CDR3 has 17 residues. Trimming pared 4 bases from V and 5 bases from J, leaving 23 bases between. Germline CDR1 and CDR2: ENHRY and SYGVKD. The CDR3 DNA reads TGTGCCATCAGTGCTGCTGACTTAGTCCTGAAGGGGACTGAAGCTTTCTTT. This gives the protein CAISAADLVLKGTEAFF.

The chain employs TRBV29-1 and TRBJ2-2; 7 nucleotides align to TRBD2. V lost 7 bases and J lost 2; bases outside the gene matches: 4. CDR3 size: 13 residues. The germline gives CDR1 SQVTM, CDR2 ANQGSEA. As DNA, the CDR3 is TGCAGCGGGACTAGAACAAACACCGGGGAGCTGTTTTTT. It yields the protein CSGTRTNTGELFF.

This chain links TRBV28 with TRBJ1-1; D is unclear. Germline V lookup: CDR1 MDHEN, CDR2 SYDVKM. V dropped 8 bases and J dropped 4 bases, with 14 bases sitting between them. The CDR3 has 13 amino acids. The chain's CDR3 is CASYSQSLTEAFF. The CDR3 nucleotides read TGTGCCAGCTATTCCCAGAGTCTCACTGAAGCTTTCTTT.

This clone was picked up a small number of times. The chain combines TRBV5-1 with TRBJ1-2; D call uncertain. The CDR3 has 14 residues. Looked up from germline, CDR1 is SGHRS and CDR2 is YFSETQ. The V gene lost 0 bases and the J gene lost 4 bases, with 10 bases spanning the gap. CDR3 nucleotide sequence: TGCGCCAGCAGCTTGGGCGACTTGGGCTATGGCTACACCTTC. Its translation is CASSLGDLGYGYTF.

This clone was counted a few times. The rearrangement uses TRBV14 and TRBJ2-7; 10 bases line up with TRBD1. Germline loops: CDR1 SGHDN, CDR2 FVKESK. The CDR3 sequence is 16 residues long. V shed 4 bases and J 1 base; nucleotides not matched to a gene: 7. The CDR3 sequence is CASSRRLGQGSYEQYF. The CDR3 region has the DNA TGTGCCAGCAGCCGGCGGTTGGGACAGGGGTCCTACGAGCAGTACTTC.

The chain has TRBV19 and TRBJ2-1, with 11 nucleotides matching TRBD2. Germline trimming cut 5 bases from V and 6 bases from J; bases unmatched to any gene: 15. This CDR3 has 18 amino acids. Germline values: CDR1 LNHDA, CDR2 SQIVND (reference sequence). The CDR3 sequence is CASSLHPSLAGGSNEQFF. CDR3 bases: TGTGCCAGTAGTTTGCACCCCTCCCTAGCGGGAGGAAGCAATGAGCAGTTCTTC. Complete variable domain (other parts from reference TRBV19 and TRBJ2-1): DGGITQSPKYLFRKEGQNVTLSCEQNLNHDAMYWYRQDPGQGLRLIYYSQIVNDFQKGDIAEGYSVSREKKESFPLTVTSAQKNPTAFYLCASSLHPSLAGGSNEQFFGPGTRLTVL.

The V and J genes are TRBV5-1 and TRBJ2-7, with 9 bases lining up with TRBD1. The length of the CDR3 is 14 residues. The germline V gene has CDR1 SGHRS and CDR2 YFSETQ. J gave up 5 bases and V 4 bases, and 7 bases lay outside the gene matches. The CDR3 protein is CASSLGQGFNEQYF. The CDR3 region has the DNA TGCGCCAGCAGCCTGGGACAGGGTTTCAACGAGCAGTACTTC.

The chain joins TRBV18 to TRBJ1-2; TRBD1 is a possible D gene (5 bases). Germline lookup yields CDR1 KGHSH and CDR2 LQKENI. This CDR3 has 16 residues. Trimming removed 0 bases from V and 5 bases from J, with 16 bases in between. CDR3 protein: CASSPPGQAGIYGYTF. The CDR3 DNA reads as TGTGCCAGCTCACCACCTGGCCAGGCAGGGATATATGGCTACACCTTC.

The chain carries TRBV7-2 and TRBJ2-7; the D gene is possibly TRBD2 (6 bases). The CDR3 contains 17 residues. V was cut by 5 bases and J by 5 bases, with 25 bases left in between. CDR1 SGHTA and CDR2 FQGNSA come from the germline V gene. The CDR3 DNA reads as TGTGCCAGCAGCCCGCTTTCGGGGGTCTTTATAATCAACGAGCAGTACTTC. Translation: CASSPLSGVFIINEQYF.

The chain combines TRBV11-2 with TRBJ1-2, with D possibly matching TRBD1 (6 bases). The CDR3 extends over 15 amino acids. V lost 5 bases, J lost 4 bases, and 17 bases lay in between. The germline CDR1 and CDR2 sequences are SGHAT and FQNNGV. As DNA, the CDR3 is TGTGCCAGCAGCCCCCTTAACAGGGTCCTCTATGGCTACACCTTC. This encodes CASSPLNRVLYGYTF. Based on the CDR3 plus reference TRBV11-2 and TRBJ1-2, the full variable domain is EAGVAQSPRYKIIEKRQSVAFWCNPISGHATLYWYQQILGQGPKLLIQFQNNGVVDDSQLPKDRFSAERLKGVDSTLKIQPAKLEDSAVYLCASSPLNRVLYGYTFGSGTRLTVV.

This rearrangement joins TRBV7-2 to TRBJ1-3; unclear D gene. CDR3 length equals 17 residues. Germline values: CDR1 SGHTA, CDR2 FQGNSA. Trimming took 5 bases from V and 1 from J, leaving 18 bases between them. As DNA, the CDR3 is TGTGCCAGCAGCATCAAGGATGGAGTGAGATCTGGAAACACCATATATTTT. Residues: CASSIKDGVRSGNTIYF.

The chain joins TRBV9 to TRBJ2-7, with TRBD1 matching over 8 bases. The CDR3 runs to 15 residues. V lost 4 bases and J lost 3; bases outside the gene matches: 9. Germline CDR1 and CDR2: SGDLS and YYNGEE. Here the CDR3 DNA reads TGTGCCAGCAGCCCACAGACAGGGGCCCACTACGAGCAGTACTTC. It codes for CASSPQTGAHYEQYF.

V and J are TRBV5-4 and TRBJ1-1, with 9 nucleotides matching TRBD1. The junction had 1 base not matched to a gene; V was cut back by 0 bases and J by 4 bases. Germline V CDR1 and CDR2: SGHNT, YYREEE (reference sequence). CDR3 length equals 14 residues. The CDR3 nucleotides are TGTGCCAGCAGCTTGGAACAGGGGGCCACTGAAGCTTTCTTT. It translates to CASSLEQGATEAFF.

The chain has TRBV9 and TRBJ2-2; 10 bases agree with TRBD1. The germline V gene encodes CDR1 SGDLS and CDR2 YYNGEE. Germline trimming cut 7 bases from V and 6 bases from J; bases unmatched to any gene: 6. The length of the CDR3 is 14 residues. In DNA form, the CDR3 reads TGTGCCAGCCACCGAGACAGGGGGCCCGGGGAGCTGTTTTTT. This translates into CASHRDRGPGELFF.